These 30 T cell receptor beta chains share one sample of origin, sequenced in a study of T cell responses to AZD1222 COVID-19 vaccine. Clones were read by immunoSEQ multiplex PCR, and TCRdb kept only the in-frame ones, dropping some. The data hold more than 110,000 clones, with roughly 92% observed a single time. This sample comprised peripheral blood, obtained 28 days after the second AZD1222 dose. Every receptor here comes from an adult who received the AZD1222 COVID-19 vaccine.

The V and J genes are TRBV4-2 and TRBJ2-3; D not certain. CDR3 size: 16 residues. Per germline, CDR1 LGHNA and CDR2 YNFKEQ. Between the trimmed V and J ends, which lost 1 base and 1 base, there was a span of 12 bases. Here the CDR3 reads CASSQGRQGGTDTQYF. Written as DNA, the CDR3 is TGTGCCAGCAGCCAAGGACGACAAGGAGGCACAGATACGCAGTATTTT.

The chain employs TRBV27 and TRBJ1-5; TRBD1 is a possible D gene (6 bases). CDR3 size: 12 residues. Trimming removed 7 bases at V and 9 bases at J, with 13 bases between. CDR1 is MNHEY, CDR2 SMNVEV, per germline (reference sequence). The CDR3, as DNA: TGTGCCAGCAACCAACTAGGGGGGCCCCAGCATTTT. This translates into CASNQLGGPQHF.

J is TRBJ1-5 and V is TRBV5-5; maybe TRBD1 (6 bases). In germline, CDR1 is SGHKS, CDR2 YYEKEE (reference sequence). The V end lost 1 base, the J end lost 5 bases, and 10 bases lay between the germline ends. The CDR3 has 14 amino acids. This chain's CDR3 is CASSLTEGDQPQHF. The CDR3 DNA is TGTGCCAGCAGCTTGACGGAGGGGGATCAGCCCCAGCATTTT.

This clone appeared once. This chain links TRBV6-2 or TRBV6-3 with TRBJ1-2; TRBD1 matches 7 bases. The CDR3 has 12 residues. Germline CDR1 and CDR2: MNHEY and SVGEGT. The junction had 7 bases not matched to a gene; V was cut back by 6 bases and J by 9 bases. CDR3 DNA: TGTGCCAGCAGCCAGACAGGGAGACGCTACACCTTC. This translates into CASSQTGRRYTF.

CDR3 amino acids: CSVGQSNQPQHF. As DNA, the CDR3 is TGCAGCGTCGGACAGAGCAATCAGCCCCAGCATTTT. The V and J genes are TRBV29-1 and TRBJ1-5; D is possibly TRBD1 (6 bases). The ends were cut back, 6 bases at V and 1 base at J, with 7 bases in the middle. This CDR3 comprises 12 residues. Germline V gene data show CDR1 as SQVTM and CDR2 as ANQGSEA.

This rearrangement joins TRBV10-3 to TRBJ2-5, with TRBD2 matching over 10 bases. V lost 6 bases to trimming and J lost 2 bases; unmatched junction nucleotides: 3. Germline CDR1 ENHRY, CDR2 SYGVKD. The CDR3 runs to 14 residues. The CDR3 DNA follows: TGTGCCATCAGCGGGACTAGCGCTCAAGAGACCCAGTACTTC. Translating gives CAISGTSAQETQYF.

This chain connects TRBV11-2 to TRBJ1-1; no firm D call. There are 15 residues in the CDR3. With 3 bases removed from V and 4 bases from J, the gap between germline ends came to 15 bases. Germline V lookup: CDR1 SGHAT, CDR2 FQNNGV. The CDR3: CASSFSTGGGTEAFF. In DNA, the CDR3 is TGTGCCAGCAGCTTTTCTACGGGAGGTGGCACTGAAGCTTTCTTT.

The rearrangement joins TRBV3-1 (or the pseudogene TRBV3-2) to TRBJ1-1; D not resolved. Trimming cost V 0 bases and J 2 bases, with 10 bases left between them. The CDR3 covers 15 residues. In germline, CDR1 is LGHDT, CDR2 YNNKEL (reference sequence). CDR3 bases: TGTGCCAGCAGCCAAGACCGGTTCTCAAACACTGAAGCTTTCTTT. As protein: CASSQDRFSNTEAFF.

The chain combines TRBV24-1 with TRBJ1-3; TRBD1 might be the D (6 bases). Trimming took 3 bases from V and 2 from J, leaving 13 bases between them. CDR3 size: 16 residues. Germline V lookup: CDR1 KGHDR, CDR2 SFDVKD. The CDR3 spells CATSDREQGAGNTIYF. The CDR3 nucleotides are TGTGCCACCAGTGATCGGGAACAGGGTGCTGGAAACACCATATATTTT.

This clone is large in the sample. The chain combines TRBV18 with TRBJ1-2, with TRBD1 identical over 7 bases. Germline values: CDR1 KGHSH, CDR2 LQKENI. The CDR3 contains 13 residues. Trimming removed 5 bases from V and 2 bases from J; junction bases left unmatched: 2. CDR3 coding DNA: TGTGCCAGCTCAACCAGGGGGAACTATGGCTACACCTTC. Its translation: CASSTRGNYGYTF.

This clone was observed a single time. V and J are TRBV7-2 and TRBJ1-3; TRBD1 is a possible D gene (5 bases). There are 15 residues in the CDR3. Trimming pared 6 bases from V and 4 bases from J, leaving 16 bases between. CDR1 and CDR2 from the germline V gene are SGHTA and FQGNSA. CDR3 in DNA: TGTGCCAGCAGTGTTCTGGGGCCGCTAGGAAACACCATATATTTT. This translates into CASSVLGPLGNTIYF.

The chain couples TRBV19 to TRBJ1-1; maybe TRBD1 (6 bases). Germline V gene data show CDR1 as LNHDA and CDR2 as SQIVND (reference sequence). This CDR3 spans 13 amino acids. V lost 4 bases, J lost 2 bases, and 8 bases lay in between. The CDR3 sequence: CASSTGTNTEAFF. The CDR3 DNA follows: TGTGCCAGTAGTACAGGGACAAACACTGAAGCTTTCTTT. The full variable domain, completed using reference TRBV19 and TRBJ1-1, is DGGITQSPKYLFRKEGQNVTLSCEQNLNHDAMYWYRQDPGQGLRLIYYSQIVNDFQKGDIAEGYSVSREKKESFPLTVTSAQKNPTAFYLCASSTGTNTEAFFGQGTRLTVV.

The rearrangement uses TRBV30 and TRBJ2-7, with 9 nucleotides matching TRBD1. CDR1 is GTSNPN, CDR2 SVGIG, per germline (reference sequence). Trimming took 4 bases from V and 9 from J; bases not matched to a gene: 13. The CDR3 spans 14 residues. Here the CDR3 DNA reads TGTGCCTGGACCACGGACAGGGGAGATCGCGGGCAGTACTTC. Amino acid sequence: CAWTTDRGDRGQYF.

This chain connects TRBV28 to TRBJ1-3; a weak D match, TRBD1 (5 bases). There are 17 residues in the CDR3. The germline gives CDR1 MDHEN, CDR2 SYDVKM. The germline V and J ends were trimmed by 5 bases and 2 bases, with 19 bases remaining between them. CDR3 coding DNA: TGTGCCAGCAGTCTGCCACGAACCGGGACCGCTGGAAACACCATATATTTT. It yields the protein CASSLPRTGTAGNTIYF.

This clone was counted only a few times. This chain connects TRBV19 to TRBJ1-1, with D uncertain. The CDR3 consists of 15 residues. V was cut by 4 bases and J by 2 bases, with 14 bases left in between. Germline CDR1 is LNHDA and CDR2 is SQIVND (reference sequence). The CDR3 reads CASSSSPPGNTEAFF. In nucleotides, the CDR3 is TGTGCCAGTAGTAGTTCCCCCCCGGGTAACACTGAAGCTTTCTTT.

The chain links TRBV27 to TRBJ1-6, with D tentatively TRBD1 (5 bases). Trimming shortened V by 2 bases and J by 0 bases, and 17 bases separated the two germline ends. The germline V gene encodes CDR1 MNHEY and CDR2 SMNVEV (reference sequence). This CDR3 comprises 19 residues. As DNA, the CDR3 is TGTGCCAGCAGTTTAACCCCCCCAGGGCTCGGCTCCTATAATTCACCCCTCCACTTT. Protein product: CASSLTPPGLGSYNSPLHF.

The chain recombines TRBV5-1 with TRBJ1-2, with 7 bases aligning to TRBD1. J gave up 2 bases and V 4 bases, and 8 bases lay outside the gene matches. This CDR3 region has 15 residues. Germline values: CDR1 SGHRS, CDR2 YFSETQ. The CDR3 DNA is TGCGCCAGCAGCGACGTGTACAGGGGAAACTATGGCTACACCTTC. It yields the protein CASSDVYRGNYGYTF.

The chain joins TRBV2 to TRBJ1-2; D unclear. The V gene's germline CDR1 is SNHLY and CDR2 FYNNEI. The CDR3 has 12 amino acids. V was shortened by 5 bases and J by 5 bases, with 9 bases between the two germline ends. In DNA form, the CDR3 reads TGTGCCAGCAGTCCAGCGCCATATGGCTACACCTTC. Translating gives CASSPAPYGYTF.

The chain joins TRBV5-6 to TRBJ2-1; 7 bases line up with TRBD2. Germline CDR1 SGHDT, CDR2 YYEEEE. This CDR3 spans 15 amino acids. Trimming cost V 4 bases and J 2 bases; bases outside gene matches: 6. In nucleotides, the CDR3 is TGTGCCAGCAGCCCTGGCGGGAGTCCCTACAATGAGCAGTTCTTC. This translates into CASSPGGSPYNEQFF.

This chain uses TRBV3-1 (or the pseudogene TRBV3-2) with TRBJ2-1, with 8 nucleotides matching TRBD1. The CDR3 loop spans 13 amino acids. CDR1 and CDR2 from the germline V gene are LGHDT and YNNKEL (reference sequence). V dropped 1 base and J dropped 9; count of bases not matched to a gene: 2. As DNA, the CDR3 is TGTGCCAGCAGCCAAGGGACAGGGCTTGAGCAGTTCTTC. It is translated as CASSQGTGLEQFF.

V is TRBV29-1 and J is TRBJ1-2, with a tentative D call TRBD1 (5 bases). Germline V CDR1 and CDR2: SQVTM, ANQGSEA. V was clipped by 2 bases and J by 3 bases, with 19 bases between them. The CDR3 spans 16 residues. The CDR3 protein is CSVEWGIVGADYGYTF. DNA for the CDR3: TGCAGCGTTGAATGGGGGATAGTAGGGGCAGACTATGGCTACACCTTC.

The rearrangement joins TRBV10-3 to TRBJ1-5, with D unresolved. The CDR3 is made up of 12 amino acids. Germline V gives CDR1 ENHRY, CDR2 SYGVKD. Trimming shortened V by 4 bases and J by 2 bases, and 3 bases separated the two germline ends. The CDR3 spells CAISGGNQPQHF. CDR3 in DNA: TGTGCCATCAGTGGGGGCAATCAGCCCCAGCATTTT.

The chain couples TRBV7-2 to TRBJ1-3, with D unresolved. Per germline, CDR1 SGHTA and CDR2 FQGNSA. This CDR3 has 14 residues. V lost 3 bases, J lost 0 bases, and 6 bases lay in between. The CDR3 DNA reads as TGTGCCAGCAGCTTGCCGACCTCTGGAAACACCATATATTTT. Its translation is CASSLPTSGNTIYF.

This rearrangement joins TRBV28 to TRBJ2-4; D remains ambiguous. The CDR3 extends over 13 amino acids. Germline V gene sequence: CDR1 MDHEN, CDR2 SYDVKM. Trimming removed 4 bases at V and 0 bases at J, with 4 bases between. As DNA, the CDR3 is TGTGCCAGCAGTTCTGGAGCCAAAAACATTCAGTACTTC. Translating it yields CASSSGAKNIQYF.

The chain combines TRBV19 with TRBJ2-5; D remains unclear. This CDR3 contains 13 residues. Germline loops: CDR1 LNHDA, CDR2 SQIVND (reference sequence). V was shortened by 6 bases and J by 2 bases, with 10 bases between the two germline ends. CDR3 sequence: CASSMGLQETQYF. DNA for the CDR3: TGTGCCAGTAGCATGGGCCTGCAAGAGACCCAGTACTTC.

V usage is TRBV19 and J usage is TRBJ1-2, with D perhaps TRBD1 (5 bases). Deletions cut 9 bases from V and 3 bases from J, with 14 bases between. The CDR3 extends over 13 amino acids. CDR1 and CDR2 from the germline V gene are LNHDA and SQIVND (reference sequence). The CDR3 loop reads CASGTGVDYGYTF. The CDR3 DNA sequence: TGTGCCAGCGGGACCGGGGTTGACTATGGCTACACCTTC.

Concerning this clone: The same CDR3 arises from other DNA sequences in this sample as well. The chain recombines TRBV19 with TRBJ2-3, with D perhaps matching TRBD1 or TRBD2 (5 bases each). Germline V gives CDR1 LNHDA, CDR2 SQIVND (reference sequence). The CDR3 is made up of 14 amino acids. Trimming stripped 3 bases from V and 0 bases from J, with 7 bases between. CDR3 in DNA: TGTGCCAGTAGTATTGGGGGAAGCACAGATACGCAGTATTTT. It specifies CASSIGGSTDTQYF. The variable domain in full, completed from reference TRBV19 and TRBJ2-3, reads DGGITQSPKYLFRKEGQNVTLSCEQNLNHDAMYWYRQDPGQGLRLIYYSQIVNDFQKGDIAEGYSVSREKKESFPLTVTSAQKNPTAFYLCASSIGGSTDTQYFGPGTRLTVL.

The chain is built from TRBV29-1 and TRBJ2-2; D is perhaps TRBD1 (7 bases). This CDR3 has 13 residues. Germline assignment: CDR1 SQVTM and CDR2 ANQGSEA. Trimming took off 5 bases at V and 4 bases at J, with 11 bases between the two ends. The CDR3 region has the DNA TGCAGCGTTAACCAGGGGGGCACCGGGGAGCTGTTTTTT. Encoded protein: CSVNQGGTGELFF.

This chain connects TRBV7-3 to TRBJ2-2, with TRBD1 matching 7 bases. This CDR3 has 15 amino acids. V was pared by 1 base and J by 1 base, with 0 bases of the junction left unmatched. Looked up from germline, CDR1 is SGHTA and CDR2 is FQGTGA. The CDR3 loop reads CASSLNRGNTGELFF. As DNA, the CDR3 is TGTGCCAGCAGCTTAAACAGGGGGAACACCGGGGAGCTGTTTTTT.

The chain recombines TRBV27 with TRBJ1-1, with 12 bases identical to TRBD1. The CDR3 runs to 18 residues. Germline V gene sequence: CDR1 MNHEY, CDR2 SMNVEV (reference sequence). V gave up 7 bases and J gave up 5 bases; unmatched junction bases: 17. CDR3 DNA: TGTGCCAGCACCGACTCTCCGGGACAGGGGGCTAGGACGACTGAAGCTTTCTTT. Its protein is CASTDSPGQGARTTEAFF.